The next 14 T cell receptor beta chains were all read from a single sample in a study of T-cell memory formation after mild COVID-19. Each CDR3 protein gets one entry after TCRdb re-called the 5' RACE reads with MiXCR. The table lists just under 550,000 distinct CDR3 sequences, around 20% of them singletons. The sequenced sample consisted of PBMCs or a T cell subset sorted from them (not recorded which). The receptor set was obtained from an adult woman who had mild COVID-19 (a few samples of this study predate the infection). Cell type and time point are not known.

This clonotype was seen once. V is TRBV27 and J is TRBJ2-1; no clear D gene. The CDR3 loop spans 14 amino acids. CDR1 MNHEY and CDR2 SMNVEV come from the germline V gene (reference sequence). Trimming shortened V by 5 bases and J by 7 bases, and 15 bases separated the two germline ends. CDR3 sequence reads: CASSIVLFSNEQFF. The CDR3 DNA reads TGTGCCAGCAGTATTGTGCTTTTTTCTAATGAGCAGTTCTTC.

This clonotype was observed a few times. This sequence joins TRBV24-1 and TRBJ2-1; no firm D call. Germline CDR1 is KGHDR and CDR2 is SFDVKD. The CDR3 totals 14 residues. V was clipped by 0 bases and J by 10 bases, with 12 bases between them. The CDR3 bases are TGTGCCACCAGTGATTTGATCGCCGGAAAAGAGCAGTTCTTC. Protein: CATSDLIAGKEQFF.

The gene calls are TRBV20-1 and TRBJ2-3; D not resolved. CDR3 length: 17 residues. Germline CDR1 DFQATT, CDR2 SNEGSKA (reference sequence). The V gene lost 5 bases and the J gene lost 0 bases, with 21 bases spanning the gap. CDR3 in amino acids: CSAPDDGRSSSTDTQYF. The CDR3 region has the DNA TGCAGTGCTCCCGATGACGGCCGTTCTTCTAGCACAGATACGCAGTATTTT.

The table lists this clonotype with a few counts. The genes are TRBV12-3 or TRBV12-4 and TRBJ2-7; 11 bases fit TRBD2. CDR3 length: 15 amino acids. V dropped 4 bases and J dropped 2; count of bases not matched to a gene: 4. The CDR3 sequence is CASSYILAGAYEQYF. In nucleotides, the CDR3 is TGTGCCAGCAGTTATATACTAGCGGGGGCCTACGAGCAGTACTTC.

The chain uses TRBV5-1 and TRBJ1-2; D is unresolved. Trimming stripped 4 bases from V and 0 bases from J, with 10 bases between. The CDR3 extends over 14 amino acids. Germline loops: CDR1 SGHRS, CDR2 YFSETQ. CDR3 loop: CASSRSETNYGYTF. The CDR3 region has the DNA TGCGCCAGCAGCCGTTCAGAGACTAACTATGGCTACACCTTC.

This clonotype appeared a few times. The chain has TRBV5-5 and TRBJ1-1; D is possibly TRBD1 (6 bases). V was pared by 0 bases and J by 1 base, with 19 bases between. Germline CDR1 and CDR2: SGHKS and YYEKEE (reference sequence). The CDR3 spans 18 residues. The CDR3 nucleotides are TGTGCCAGCAGCTTGGCCGTTCAAAGGGGGGATGAGAACACTGAAGCTTTCTTT. It yields the protein CASSLAVQRGDENTEAFF. Together with reference TRBV5-5 and TRBJ1-1, the CDR3 gives the full variable domain: DAGVTQSPTHLIKTRGQQVTLRCSPISGHKSVSWYQQVLGQGPQFIFQYYEKEERGRGNFPDRFSARQFPNYSSELNVNALLLGDSALYLCASSLAVQRGDENTEAFFGQGTRLTVV.

The V gene is TRBV27, the J gene TRBJ2-6; D remains unclear. The CDR3 runs 17 residues. The germline V and J ends were trimmed by 5 bases and 0 bases, with 14 bases remaining between them. Germline-derived CDR1 and CDR2 are MNHEY and SMNVEV (reference sequence). As DNA, the CDR3 is TGTGCCAGCAGTCCATTGGTACGGAGCTCTGGGGCCAACGTCCTGACTTTC. Its protein is CASSPLVRSSGANVLTF.

This clonotype came up a few times. This sequence joins TRBV5-5 and TRBJ1-1; unclear D gene. The CDR3 loop spans 14 amino acids. The V end was cut by 4 bases, the J end by 4 bases, with 14 bases between. CDR1 SGHKS and CDR2 YYEKEE come from the germline V gene (reference sequence). As DNA, the CDR3 is TGTGCCAGCAGCCTGGAACCTACTCCCACTGAAGCTTTCTTT. Translation: CASSLEPTPTEAFF.

The chain employs TRBV5-1 and TRBJ2-5, with D uncertain. The length of the CDR3 is 14 residues. The germline V gene encodes CDR1 SGHRS and CDR2 YFSETQ. Between the trimmed V and J ends, which lost 4 bases and 0 bases, there was a span of 10 bases. CDR3 residues: CASSGTGYQETQYF. The CDR3 DNA reads TGCGCCAGCAGCGGCACTGGATACCAAGAGACCCAGTACTTC.

This clonotype was seen a handful of times. The chain employs TRBV5-1 and TRBJ1-3, with unresolved D. In germline, CDR1 is SGHRS, CDR2 YFSETQ. The CDR3 is made up of 14 amino acids. Between the trimmed V and J ends, which lost 0 bases and 4 bases, there was a span of 8 bases. The CDR3 protein is CASSLVEDGNTIYF. The DNA of the CDR3 is TGCGCCAGCAGCTTGGTCGAGGACGGAAACACCATATATTTT.

In nucleotides, the CDR3 is TGCGCCAGCAGCCTGGGGACAGGGGGCTTAGATACGCAGTATTTT. This codes for CASSLGTGGLDTQYF. The chain links TRBV4-3 to TRBJ2-3, with TRBD1 matching over 12 bases. With 4 bases clipped from V and 5 bases from J, the junction kept 4 bases outside the gene matches. The CDR3 runs to 15 residues. Germline V lookup: CDR1 LGHNA, CDR2 YSLEER.

The chain couples TRBV29-1 to TRBJ2-5; 11 nucleotides match TRBD2. The CDR3 runs 14 residues. V dropped 6 bases and J dropped 5; count of bases not matched to a gene: 8. Germline V gives CDR1 SQVTM, CDR2 ANQGSEA. The CDR3 here is CSVNSGGALETQYF. The CDR3 DNA sequence: TGCAGCGTGAATAGCGGGGGGGCCTTGGAGACCCAGTACTTC.

A few counts support this clonotype. The chain recombines TRBV27 with TRBJ1-6; 10 bases map to TRBD1. CDR3 size: 15 residues. Germline values: CDR1 MNHEY, CDR2 SMNVEV (reference sequence). The junction had 9 bases not matched to a gene; V was cut back by 6 bases and J by 10 bases. The CDR3 DNA reads as TGTGCCAGCAGCCGGGACAGGGGCCTTATGTCACCCCTCCACTTT. Amino acid sequence: CASSRDRGLMSPLHF.

The J gene is TRBJ2-3, the V gene TRBV11-2; D assignment may be TRBD1 or TRBD2 (5 bases each). The V gene lost 5 bases and the J gene lost 5 bases, with 17 bases spanning the gap. This CDR3 has 15 amino acids. Germline V CDR1 and CDR2: SGHAT, FQNNGV. The CDR3 spells CASSTSGAVIDTQYF. CDR3 bases: TGTGCCAGCAGCACTAGTGGGGCGGTAATAGATACGCAGTATTTT.